Listed below are T cell receptor beta chains from one sample, sequenced in a study of neurological immune-mediated disorders. MiXCR was run by TCRdb on the 5' RACE reads, yielding one entry per CDR3 protein. This table holds tens of thousands of distinct CDR3 sequences, about 4% found once. The source material was CD4+ T cells from blood. These receptors originate from a woman in her forties with multiple sclerosis. Both conserved end residues are part of each CDR3. The order of the fields is V gene, D gene, J gene, clone size, CDR3 DNA, CDR3 protein. A D gene is named only where the DNA matches it firmly. The size entry gives once, few, many or a size class.

v_call: TRBV2; d_call: NA; j_call: TRBJ1-5; clone_size: many; cdr3_nt: TGTGCCAGCAGTGCATATAAGAGACCCGCGTTGAGGCCCCAGCATTTT; cdr3_aa: CASSAYKRPALRPQHF
v_call: TRBV11-2; d_call: NA; j_call: TRBJ2-7; clone_size: many; cdr3_nt: TGTGCCAGCAGCTCGGACAGCTTCTCCTACGAGCAGTACTTC; cdr3_aa: CASSSDSFSYEQYF
v_call: TRBV25-1; d_call: NA; j_call: TRBJ2-1; clone_size: many; cdr3_nt: TGTGCCAGCAGCACGACCGCGGGCAGTGGAAGATACAATGAGCAGTTCTTC; cdr3_aa: CASSTTAGSGRYNEQFF
v_call: TRBV5-1; d_call: NA; j_call: TRBJ2-5; clone_size: many; cdr3_nt: TGCGCCAGCAGCTTGGAGTCGGTTCAAGAGACCCAGTACTTC; cdr3_aa: CASSLESVQETQYF
v_call: TRBV5-1; d_call: NA; j_call: TRBJ1-1; clone_size: many; cdr3_nt: TGCGCCAGCAGCTCGGGACTCATGAACACTGAAGCTTTCTTT; cdr3_aa: CASSSGLMNTEAFF
v_call: TRBV25-1; d_call: NA; j_call: TRBJ2-7; clone_size: many; cdr3_nt: TGTGCCAGTTCACAACGAAGGGGGGGAAGCTCCTACGAGCAGTACTTC; cdr3_aa: CASSQRRGGSSYEQYF
v_call: TRBV27; d_call: NA; j_call: TRBJ2-3; clone_size: many; cdr3_nt: TGTGCCAGCAGTTTATCGCCCGCAGTAGATACGCAGTATTTT; cdr3_aa: CASSLSPAVDTQYF
v_call: TRBV11-2; d_call: NA; j_call: TRBJ2-3; clone_size: many; cdr3_nt: TGTGCCAGCAGCTCTCGGGTCACAGATACGCAGTATTTT; cdr3_aa: CASSSRVTDTQYF
v_call: TRBV5-1; d_call: NA; j_call: TRBJ1-1; clone_size: many; cdr3_nt: TGCGCCAGCAACAGACAGTTTATGAACACTGAAGCTTTCTTT; cdr3_aa: CASNRQFMNTEAFF
v_call: TRBV20-1; d_call: TRBD1; j_call: TRBJ1-6; clone_size: many; cdr3_nt: TGCAGTGTCCCGTCCCCGGGACAGGGTAATTCACCCCTCCACTTT; cdr3_aa: CSVPSPGQGNSPLHF
v_call: TRBV20-1; d_call: NA; j_call: TRBJ1-5; clone_size: many; cdr3_nt: TGCAGTGCGGGTACTAGCAATCAGCCCCAGCATTTT; cdr3_aa: CSAGTSNQPQHF
v_call: TRBV14; d_call: TRBD1; j_call: TRBJ2-2; clone_size: many; cdr3_nt: TGTGCCAGCAGCTCCGGGACAGGGATCACCGGGGAGCTGTTTTTT; cdr3_aa: CASSSGTGITGELFF